This is a list of T cell receptor beta chains from one sample in a study of cytomegalovirus exposure and HLA in healthy donors. Here immunoSEQ multiplex PCR was the method, and the copy in TCRdb shows in-frame clones only, minus some. The repertoire includes fewer than 95,000 clones, around 81% of them detected once, and 0.57% sits in the top ten. Sequenced input: PBMCs. The source is a man aged 25 to 45 in good health and CMV-seronegative. Each CDR3 is given with its conserved first and last residue. The order of the fields is V gene, clone size, CDR3 protein. A clone size is listed for some rows: how often the clone was seen (once, few, many), or a class if it is expanded.

v_gene: TRBV7-2
abundance: once
CDR3aa: CASSAGQGKGQPQHF

v_gene: TRBV9
abundance: NA
CDR3aa: CASSHRDREETQYF

v_gene: TRBV10-1
abundance: NA
CDR3aa: CASSESGGGYNEQFF

v_gene: TRBV7-3
abundance: NA
CDR3aa: CASSLRQGDGYTF

v_gene: TRBV4-1
abundance: NA
CDR3aa: CASSQDRTSGRVTDTQYF

v_gene: TRBV5-8
abundance: NA
CDR3aa: CASSQYRDRVNEKLFF

v_gene: TRBV4-3
abundance: few
CDR3aa: CASSQVAGGPTRTEAFF

v_gene: TRBV6-5
abundance: few
CDR3aa: CASSYSRRGLHGYTF

v_gene: TRBV9
abundance: NA
CDR3aa: CASSHGLAGKNTGELFF

v_gene: TRBV7-9
abundance: once
CDR3aa: CASSPSSNSGGYNEQFF

v_gene: TRBV27
abundance: NA
CDR3aa: CASSPDRPPLYNEQFF

v_gene: TRBV27
abundance: NA
CDR3aa: CASSPKGEAVSSYNEQFF

v_gene: TRBV19
abundance: NA
CDR3aa: CASSQGHYNEQFF

v_gene: TRBV4-1
abundance: NA
CDR3aa: CASSQGPGVAGVQFF

v_gene: TRBV2
abundance: NA
CDR3aa: CATFHTEAFF

v_gene: TRBV7-9
abundance: NA
CDR3aa: CASLDGGRNTGELFF

v_gene: TRBV5-6
abundance: NA
CDR3aa: CASSSPGSTAGLYGYTF

v_gene: TRBV7-3
abundance: NA
CDR3aa: CASSPTQGYRYGYTF

v_gene: TRBV7-3
abundance: NA
CDR3aa: CASSLRGAGAEQYF

v_gene: TRBV9
abundance: NA
CDR3aa: CASSVATGYSYEQYF

v_gene: TRBV29-1
abundance: NA
CDR3aa: CSGRGENYGYTF

v_gene: TRBV27
abundance: NA
CDR3aa: CASSRLDNEQFF

v_gene: TRBV11-2
abundance: NA
CDR3aa: CASSLEFVLGDTQYF

v_gene: TRBV7-9
abundance: NA
CDR3aa: CASSLARASRLHNNEQFF

v_gene: TRBV11-3
abundance: NA
CDR3aa: CASSLTGEDETQYF

v_gene: TRBV7-2
abundance: NA
CDR3aa: CASSPTAASGRSNEQFF

v_gene: TRBV6-5
abundance: few
CDR3aa: CASSLLETDTQYF

v_gene: TRBV9
abundance: NA
CDR3aa: CASSVALAGGNTDTQYF

v_gene: TRBV15
abundance: NA
CDR3aa: CATSRDWDGGAYEQFF

v_gene: TRBV9
abundance: NA
CDR3aa: CASSASKRTSEETQYF

v_gene: TRBV29-1
abundance: NA
CDR3aa: CSSDRGGGAGTEAFF

v_gene: TRBV5-6
abundance: once
CDR3aa: CASSFTYGYTF

v_gene: TRBV11-2
abundance: NA
CDR3aa: CASSLGLPGPNEKLFF

v_gene: TRBV7-9
abundance: NA
CDR3aa: CASIEGAGSGNTIYF

v_gene: TRBV2
abundance: NA
CDR3aa: CASTGDSPLHF

v_gene: TRBV5-1
abundance: NA
CDR3aa: CASSSFLRLAGVEHTGELFF

v_gene: TRBV6-5
abundance: NA
CDR3aa: CASRGTAMNTEAFF

v_gene: TRBV11-2
abundance: once
CDR3aa: CASSPGQGRVNYGYTF

v_gene: TRBV5-4
abundance: NA
CDR3aa: CASSREGAPDTEAFF

v_gene: TRBV7-3
abundance: NA
CDR3aa: CASSWGQRNYGYTF

v_gene: TRBV6-1
abundance: few
CDR3aa: CASQDRGLNYGYTF

v_gene: TRBV12-5
abundance: NA
CDR3aa: CASGLSRDTQYF

v_gene: TRBV19
abundance: NA
CDR3aa: CASSTSGQETQYF

v_gene: TRBV4-2
abundance: NA
CDR3aa: CASSQYDSGYSNQPQHF

v_gene: TRBV7-6
abundance: NA
CDR3aa: CASSPSPGGEKAGNEQYF

v_gene: TRBV9
abundance: NA
CDR3aa: CASSVAGDEKLFF

v_gene: TRBV15
abundance: NA
CDR3aa: CATSSPKLGPVTETQYF

v_gene: TRBV9
abundance: NA
CDR3aa: CASSFHGGREETQYF

v_gene: TRBV2
abundance: few
CDR3aa: CASIPGGGRLYTF

v_gene: TRBV5-1
abundance: NA
CDR3aa: CASSLEAGVWYGYTF

v_gene: TRBV5-6
abundance: NA
CDR3aa: CASSFSGSSYNEQFF